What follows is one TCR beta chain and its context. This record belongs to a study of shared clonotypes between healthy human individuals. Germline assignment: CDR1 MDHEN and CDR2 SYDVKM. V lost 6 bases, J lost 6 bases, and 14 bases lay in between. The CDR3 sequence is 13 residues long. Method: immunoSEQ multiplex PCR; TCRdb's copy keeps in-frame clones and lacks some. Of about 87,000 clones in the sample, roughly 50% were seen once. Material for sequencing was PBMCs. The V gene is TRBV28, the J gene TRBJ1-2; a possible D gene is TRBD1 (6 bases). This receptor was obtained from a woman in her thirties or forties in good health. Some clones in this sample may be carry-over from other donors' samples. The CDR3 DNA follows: TGTGCCAGCAGGGTTCGGGCAGGGGATGGCTACACCTTC. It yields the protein CASRVRAGDGYTF.